This T cell receptor beta chain was recorded in a study of blood T cell repertoires in COVID-19. Trimming removed 6 bases from V and 13 bases from J, with 16 bases in between. This CDR3 is 12 amino acids long. Germline CDR1 and CDR2: MNHEY and SMNVEV (reference sequence). The repertoire was sequenced with immunoSEQ multiplex PCR; TCRdb's copy has only in-frame clones and lacks some. The sample holds around 140,000 clones, 80% to 90% seen once. This chain links TRBV27 with TRBJ2-1; D is perhaps TRBD2 (5 bases). The specimen sequenced was peripheral blood. This clonotype was sampled from a woman aged 60-75 years with acute or convalescent COVID-19. CDR3 amino acids: CASSSTAGLQFF. CDR3 bases: TGTGCCAGCAGCTCCACGGCGGGTCTTCAGTTCTTC.